These 18 T cell receptor beta chains were sequenced from one sample in a study of Graves' ophthalmopathy and Graves' hyperthyroidism. Beta-chain TCR CDR3 regions were amplified from RNA transcripts. First-round RT-PCR relied on HTBI primers, and a second-round multiplex PCR came next. TCRdb re-called the multiplex PCR reads through MiXCR, storing one row per CDR3 protein. The sample lists 1 million to 1.3 million distinct CDR3 sequences; around a third were seen once. The sequenced sample consisted of peripheral blood or thyroid tissue (not recorded which). The receptor set was obtained from an adult man with Graves' hyperthyroidism.

This clonotype has just a few counts. CDR3 nucleotide sequence: TGTGCCAGCAGTGGAGGCTGGGGCAGGGGGCAAGAGACCCAGTACTTC. This gives the protein CASSGGWGRGQETQYF. The rearrangement uses TRBV2 and TRBJ2-5; 7 bases are shared with TRBD1. The CDR3 runs 16 residues. After removal of 4 bases from V and 2 bases from J, the junction contained 10 bases not matched to a gene. In germline, CDR1 is SNHLY, CDR2 FYNNEI.

The V and J genes are TRBV5-1 and TRBJ2-2, with D possibly matching TRBD1 (6 bases). V lost 1 base and J 4 bases, leaving 20 bases between the germline ends. The CDR3 sequence is 18 residues long. CDR1 SGHRS and CDR2 YFSETQ come from the germline V gene. The CDR3 bases are TGCGCCAGCAGCTTGAACACAGGGTCTACCTGGTTCACCGGGGAGCTGTTTTTT. Translation: CASSLNTGSTWFTGELFF.

This chain links TRBV2 with TRBJ2-7, with TRBD1 matching over 9 bases. Trimming removed 4 bases from V and 4 bases from J; junction bases left unmatched: 5. Germline V lookup: CDR1 SNHLY, CDR2 FYNNEI. The CDR3 runs to 14 residues. This CDR3 reads CASSAGTGRYEQYF. In DNA, the CDR3 is TGTGCCAGCAGTGCTGGGACAGGGAGGTACGAGCAGTACTTC.

This clonotype was seen more than once but under ten times. The chain recombines TRBV6-2 or TRBV6-3 with TRBJ1-1; no reliable D call. The CDR3 loop spans 11 amino acids. CDR1 and CDR2 (germline): MNHEY, SVGEGT. V gave up 11 bases and J gave up 1 base, with 8 bases separating them. The CDR3 spells CAAARNTEAFF. The DNA of the CDR3 is TGTGCCGCTGCGCGGAACACTGAAGCTTTCTTT.

The V call is TRBV15, the J call TRBJ1-4; D call uncertain. The V gene lost 0 bases and the J gene lost 10 bases, with 9 bases spanning the gap. In germline, CDR1 is LNHNV, CDR2 YYDKDF (reference sequence). CDR3 length equals 13 residues. The CDR3 sequence: CATSREGSGKLFF. The CDR3 DNA follows: TGTGCCACCAGCAGAGAAGGTTCTGGAAAACTGTTTTTT.

This clonotype appeared a few times. The rearrangement links TRBV20-1 to TRBJ2-7; 7 bases map to TRBD2. V gave up 1 base and J gave up 3 bases; unmatched junction bases: 9. Per germline, CDR1 DFQATT and CDR2 SNEGSKA (reference sequence). This CDR3 contains 15 residues. The CDR3 DNA reads as TGCAGTGCTAGAGCAACAAGCGGGAAGGTCTACGAGCAGTACTTC. Encoded protein: CSARATSGKVYEQYF.

In the case of this clonotype: Compared with germline, one end of the junction differs, possibly owing to a read error. V usage is TRBV5-1 and J usage is TRBJ1-1; a possible D gene is TRBD1 (5 bases). The CDR3 runs to 14 residues. CDR1 and CDR2 (germline): SGHRS, YFSETQ. DNA for the CDR3: TGCGCCGGCAGCTTGGCGAGGGGAAACACTGAAGCTTTCTTT. Amino acids: CAGSLARGNTEAFF.

This clonotype turned up a few times. The rearrangement uses TRBV2 and TRBJ2-3; no clear D. Trimming left V 6 bases short and J 3 bases short, with 4 bases between. Germline assignment: CDR1 SNHLY and CDR2 FYNNEI. CDR3 size: 11 residues. The CDR3 protein is CASRRTDTQYF. The CDR3 DNA reads TGTGCCAGCAGGCGGACAGATACGCAGTATTTT. Looking up the rest from reference TRBV2 and TRBJ2-3 gives the full variable domain: EPEVTQTPSHQVTQMGQEVILRCVPISNHLYFYWYRQILGQKVEFLVSFYNNEISEKSEIFDDQFSVERPDGSNFTLKIRSTKLEDSAMYFCASRRTDTQYFGPGTRLTVL.

This clonotype was found many times. V usage is TRBV6-6 and J usage is TRBJ1-2, with D perhaps matching TRBD1 (5 bases). From germline, CDR1 is MNHNY and CDR2 SVGAGI (reference sequence). This CDR3 has 14 residues. Trimming cost V 6 bases and J 4 bases, with 15 bases left between them. CDR3 sequence (DNA): TGTGCCAGCAGCCCGTCGGGGCTTACCTATGGCTACACCTTC. It translates to CASSPSGLTYGYTF.

In this sample, this clonotype turned up a few times. A read error may be the cause here, since a much bigger clone is one base away. The genes are TRBV2 and TRBJ1-2; TRBD1 matches 7 bases. Germline V gene sequence: CDR1 SNHLY, CDR2 FYNNEI. V gave up 8 bases and J gave up 5 bases; unmatched junction bases: 8. The CDR3 contains 13 residues. CDR3 bases: TGTGCCAGCCCCGGACAGGATTCTTATGGCTACACCTTC. Its translation: CASPGQDSYGYTF. The whole variable domain, filled in from reference TRBV2 and TRBJ1-2, reads EPEVTQTPSHQVTQMGQEVILRCVPISNHLYFYWYRQILGQKVEFLVSFYNNEISEKSEIFDDQFSVERPDGSNFTLKIRSTKLEDSAMYFCASPGQDSYGYTFGSGTRLTVV.

This clonotype was detected only once. The V gene is TRBV7-6, the J gene TRBJ2-5; TRBD1 agrees at 7 bases. Trimming at V came to 1 base and at J to 5 bases, leaving 7 bases not matched to a gene. This CDR3 region has 15 residues. From germline, CDR1 is SGHVS and CDR2 FNYEAQ. CDR3 nucleotides: TGTGCCAGCAGCTTAGAGACAGGGCGGCGGGAGACCCAGTACTTC. Translating gives CASSLETGRRETQYF.

The rearrangement links TRBV29-1 to TRBJ2-7; either TRBD1 or TRBD2 may fit D (5 bases each). The germline V gene has CDR1 SQVTM and CDR2 ANQGSEA. V gave up 8 bases and J gave up 0 bases, with 14 bases separating them. The CDR3 extends over 13 amino acids. DNA for the CDR3: TGCAGCCCCCGGGACCGAAGCTCCTACGAGCAGTACTTC. This sequence encodes CSPRDRSSYEQYF.

The V call is TRBV5-1, the J call TRBJ1-2, with 8 bases that match TRBD1. The CDR3 has 14 amino acids. V was pared by 3 bases and J by 5 bases, with 6 bases of the junction left unmatched. Germline V lookup: CDR1 SGHRS, CDR2 YFSETQ. The CDR3 loop is CASSWSGGAYGYTF. The CDR3 DNA sequence: TGCGCCAGCAGCTGGTCAGGGGGCGCGTATGGCTACACCTTC.

About this clonotype itself: The junction departs from the called germline gene at one end, perhaps through a read error. The V call is TRBV5-8, the J call TRBJ1-4, with a tentative D call TRBD1 (5 bases). Per germline, CDR1 SGHTS and CDR2 YDEGEE. The CDR3 covers 14 residues. The CDR3 reads CASSRLGRDEKLFF. The CDR3 region has the DNA TGCGCCAGCAGCCGACTGGGTCGGGACGAAAAACTGTTTTTT.

A word on this clonotype: With a much larger clone just one base away, this may be a read error. The V and J genes are TRBV7-2 and TRBJ2-7; no clear D. The length of the CDR3 is 15 residues. The V end was cut by 1 base, the J end by 2 bases, with 12 bases between. Germline CDR1 is SGHTA and CDR2 is FQGNSA. CDR3 residues: CASSLEANPPYEQYF. The CDR3 region has the DNA TGTGCCAGCAGCTTAGAGGCAAACCCCCCCTACGAGCAGTACTTC. Filled out from reference TRBV7-2 and TRBJ2-7, the complete variable domain reads GAGVSQSPSNKVTEKGKDVELRCDPISGHTALYWYRQSLGQGLEFLIYFQGNSAPDKSGLPSDRFSAERTGGSVSTLTIQRTQQEDSAVYLCASSLEANPPYEQYFGPGTRLTVT.

Concerning this clonotype itself: Relative to the germline gene, one junction end is altered; a read error may explain this. The chain combines TRBV7-6 with TRBJ2-2, with 16 bases that match TRBD2. Germline loops: CDR1 SGHVS, CDR2 FNYEAQ. CDR3 length: 19 amino acids. The CDR3, as DNA: TGCGCCAGCAGCTTACCCGGGACTAGCGGGAGGGCGAACACCGGGGAGCTGTTTTTT. Its protein product is CASSLPGTSGRANTGELFF.

This clonotype occurred many times. The chain is built from TRBV19 and TRBJ1-2, with no clear D. Trimming pared 3 bases from V and 3 bases from J, leaving 20 bases between. The CDR3 contains 17 residues. Germline V gene sequence: CDR1 LNHDA, CDR2 SQIVND (reference sequence). CDR3 sequence reads: CASSMVTEEGTDYGYTF. DNA of the CDR3: TGTGCCAGTAGTATGGTCACAGAGGAAGGCACGGACTATGGCTACACCTTC.

The V gene is TRBV29-1, the J gene TRBJ1-2; D possibly corresponds to TRBD1 (5 bases). Trimming left V 0 bases short and J 7 bases short, with 18 bases between. The CDR3 is 15 amino acids. CDR1 SQVTM and CDR2 ANQGSEA come from the germline V gene. CDR3 nucleotide sequence: TGCAGCGTTGAAGACCAGCGGGGGGGGAGTATTGGCTACACCTTC. This gives the protein CSVEDQRGGSIGYTF.